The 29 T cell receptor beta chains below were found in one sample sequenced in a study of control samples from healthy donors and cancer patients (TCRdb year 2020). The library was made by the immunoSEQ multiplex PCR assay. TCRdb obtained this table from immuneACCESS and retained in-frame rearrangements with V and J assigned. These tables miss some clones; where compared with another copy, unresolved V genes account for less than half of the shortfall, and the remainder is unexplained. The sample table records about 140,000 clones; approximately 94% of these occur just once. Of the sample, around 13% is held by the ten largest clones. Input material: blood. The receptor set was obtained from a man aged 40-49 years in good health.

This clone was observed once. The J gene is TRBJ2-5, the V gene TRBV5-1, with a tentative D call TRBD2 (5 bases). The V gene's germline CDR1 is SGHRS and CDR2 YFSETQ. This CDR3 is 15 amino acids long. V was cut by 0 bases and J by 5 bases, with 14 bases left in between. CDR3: CASSLASEGWETQYF. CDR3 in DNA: TGCGCCAGCAGCTTGGCCAGTGAGGGTTGGGAGACCCAGTACTTC.

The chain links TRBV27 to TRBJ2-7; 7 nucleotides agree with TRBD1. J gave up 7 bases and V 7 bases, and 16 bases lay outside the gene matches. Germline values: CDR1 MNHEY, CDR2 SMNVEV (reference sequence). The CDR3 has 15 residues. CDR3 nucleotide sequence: TGTGCCAGCAAGCCTCGGACAGGAGATTTAAGGGAGCAGTACTTC. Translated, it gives CASKPRTGDLREQYF.

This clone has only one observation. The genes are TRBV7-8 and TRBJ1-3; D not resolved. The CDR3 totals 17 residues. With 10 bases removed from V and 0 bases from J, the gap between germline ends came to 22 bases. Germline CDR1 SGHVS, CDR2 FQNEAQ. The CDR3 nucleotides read TGTGCCACCACTTCTGAAAAACTAACCAGCTCTGGAAACACCATATATTTT. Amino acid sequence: CATTSEKLTSSGNTIYF.

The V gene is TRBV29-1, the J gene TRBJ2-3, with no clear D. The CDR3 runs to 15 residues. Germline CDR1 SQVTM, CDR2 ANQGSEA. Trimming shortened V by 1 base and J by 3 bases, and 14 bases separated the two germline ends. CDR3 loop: CSVEGWPHYTDTQYF. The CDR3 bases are TGCAGCGTTGAAGGTTGGCCTCACTATACAGATACGCAGTATTTT.

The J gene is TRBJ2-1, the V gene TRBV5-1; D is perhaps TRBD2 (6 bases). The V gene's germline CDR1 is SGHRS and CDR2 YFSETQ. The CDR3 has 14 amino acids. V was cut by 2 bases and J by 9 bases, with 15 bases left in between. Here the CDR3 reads CASSLLELGGEQFF. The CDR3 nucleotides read TGCGCCAGCAGCTTACTAGAGCTCGGGGGTGAGCAGTTCTTC.

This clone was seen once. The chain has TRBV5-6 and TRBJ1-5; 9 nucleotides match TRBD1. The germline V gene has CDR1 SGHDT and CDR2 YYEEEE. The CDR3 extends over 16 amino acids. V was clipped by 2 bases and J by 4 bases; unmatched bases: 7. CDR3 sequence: CASSFRGTGKNQPQHF. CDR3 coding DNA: TGTGCCAGCAGCTTTAGGGGGACAGGGAAGAATCAGCCCCAGCATTTT.

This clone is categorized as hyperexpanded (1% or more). The CDR3 DNA is TGTGCCAGCAGCTTTCTGGGGGCAGGTTGGAAAGAGACCCAGTACTTC. As protein: CASSFLGAGWKETQYF. The chain combines TRBV7-9 with TRBJ2-5, with D perhaps matching TRBD1 (6 bases). The CDR3 length is 16 residues. In germline, CDR1 is SEHNR, CDR2 FQNEAQ (reference sequence). V was clipped by 3 bases and J by 3 bases, with 17 bases between them. The variable domain in full, completed from reference TRBV7-9 and TRBJ2-5, reads DTGVSQNPRHKITKRGQNVTFRCDPISEHNRLYWYRQTLGQGPEFLTYFQNEAQLEKSRLLSDRFSAERPKGSFSTLEIQRTEQGDSAMYLCASSFLGAGWKETQYFGPGTRLLVL.

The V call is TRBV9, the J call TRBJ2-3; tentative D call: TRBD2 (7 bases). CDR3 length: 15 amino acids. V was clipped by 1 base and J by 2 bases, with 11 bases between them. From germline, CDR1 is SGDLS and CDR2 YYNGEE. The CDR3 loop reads CASSVSGDYTDTQYF. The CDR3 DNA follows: TGTGCCAGCAGCGTATCAGGGGACTACACAGATACGCAGTATTTT.

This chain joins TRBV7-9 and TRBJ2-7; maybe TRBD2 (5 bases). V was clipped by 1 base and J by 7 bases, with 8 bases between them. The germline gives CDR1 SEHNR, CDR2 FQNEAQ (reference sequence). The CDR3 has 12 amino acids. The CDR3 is CASSLGGSEQYF. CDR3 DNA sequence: TGTGCCAGCAGCTTAGGAGGGTCTGAGCAGTACTTC.

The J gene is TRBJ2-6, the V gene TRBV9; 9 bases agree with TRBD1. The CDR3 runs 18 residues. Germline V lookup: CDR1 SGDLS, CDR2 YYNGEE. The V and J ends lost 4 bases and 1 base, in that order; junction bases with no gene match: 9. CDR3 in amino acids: CASSFPGTGLSGANVLTF. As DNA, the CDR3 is TGTGCCAGCAGCTTCCCCGGGACAGGGCTATCTGGGGCCAACGTCCTGACTTTC.

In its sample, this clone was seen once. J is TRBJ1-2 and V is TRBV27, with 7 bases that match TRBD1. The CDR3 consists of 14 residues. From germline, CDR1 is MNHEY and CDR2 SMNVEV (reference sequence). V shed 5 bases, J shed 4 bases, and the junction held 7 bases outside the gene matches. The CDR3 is CASSQGGFRYGYTF. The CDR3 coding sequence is TGTGCCAGCAGTCAGGGGGGCTTCCGCTATGGCTACACCTTC.

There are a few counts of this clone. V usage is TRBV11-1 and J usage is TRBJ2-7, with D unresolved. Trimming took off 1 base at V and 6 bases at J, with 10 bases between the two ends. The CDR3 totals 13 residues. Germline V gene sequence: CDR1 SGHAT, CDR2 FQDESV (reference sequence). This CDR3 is CASSLVSEGEQYF. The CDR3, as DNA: TGTGCCAGCAGCTTAGTCTCTGAAGGCGAGCAGTACTTC.

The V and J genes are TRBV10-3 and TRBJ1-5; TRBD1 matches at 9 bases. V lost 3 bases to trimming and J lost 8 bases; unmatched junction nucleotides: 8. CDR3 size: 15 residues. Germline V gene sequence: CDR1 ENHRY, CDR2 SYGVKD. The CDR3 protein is CAISEGGTGSKPQHF. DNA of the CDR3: TGTGCCATCAGTGAAGGTGGGACAGGGAGCAAGCCCCAGCATTTT.

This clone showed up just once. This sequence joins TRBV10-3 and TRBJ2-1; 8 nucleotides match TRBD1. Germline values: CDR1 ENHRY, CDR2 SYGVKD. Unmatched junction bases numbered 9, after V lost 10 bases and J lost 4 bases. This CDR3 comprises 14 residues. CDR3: CASSGTGSYNEQFF. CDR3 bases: TGTGCCAGCTCCGGGACAGGATCATACAATGAGCAGTTCTTC.

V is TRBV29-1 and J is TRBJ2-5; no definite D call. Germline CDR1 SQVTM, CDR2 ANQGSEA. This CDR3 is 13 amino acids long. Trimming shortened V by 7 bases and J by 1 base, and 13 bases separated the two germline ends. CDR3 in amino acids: CSALSGFQETQYF. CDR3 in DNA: TGCAGCGCCTTGTCCGGATTCCAAGAGACCCAGTACTTC.

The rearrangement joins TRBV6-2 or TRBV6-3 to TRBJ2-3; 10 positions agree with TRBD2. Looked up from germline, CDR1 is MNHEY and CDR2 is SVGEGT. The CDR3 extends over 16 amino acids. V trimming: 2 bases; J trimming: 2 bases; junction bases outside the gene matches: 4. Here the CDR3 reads CASSYGLAGVTDTQYF. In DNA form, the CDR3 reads TGTGCCAGCAGTTACGGGCTAGCGGGAGTCACAGATACGCAGTATTTT.

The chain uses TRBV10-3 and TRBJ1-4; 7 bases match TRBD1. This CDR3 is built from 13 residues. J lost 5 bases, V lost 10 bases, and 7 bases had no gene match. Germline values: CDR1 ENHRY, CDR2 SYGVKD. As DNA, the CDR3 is TGTGCCAGCCGGGACAGCCGAAATGAAAAACTGTTTTTT. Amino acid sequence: CASRDSRNEKLFF.

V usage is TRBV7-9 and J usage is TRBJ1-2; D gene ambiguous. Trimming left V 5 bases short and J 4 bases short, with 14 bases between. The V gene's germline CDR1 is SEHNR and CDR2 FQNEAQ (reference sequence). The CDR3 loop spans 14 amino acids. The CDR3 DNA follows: TGTGCCAGCAGCCCGCAGACGGGTATCTATGGCTACACCTTC. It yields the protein CASSPQTGIYGYTF.

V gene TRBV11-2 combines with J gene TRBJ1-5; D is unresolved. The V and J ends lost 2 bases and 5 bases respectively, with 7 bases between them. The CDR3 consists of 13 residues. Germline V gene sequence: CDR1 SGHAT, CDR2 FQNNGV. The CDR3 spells CASSLRRDQPQHF. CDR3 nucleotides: TGTGCCAGCAGCTTAAGAAGGGATCAGCCCCAGCATTTT.

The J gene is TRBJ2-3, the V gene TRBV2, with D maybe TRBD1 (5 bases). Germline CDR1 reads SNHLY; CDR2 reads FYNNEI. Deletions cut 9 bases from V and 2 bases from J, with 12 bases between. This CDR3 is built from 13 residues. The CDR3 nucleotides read TGTGCCAGACCACAGGCGAACACAGATACGCAGTATTTT. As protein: CARPQANTDTQYF.

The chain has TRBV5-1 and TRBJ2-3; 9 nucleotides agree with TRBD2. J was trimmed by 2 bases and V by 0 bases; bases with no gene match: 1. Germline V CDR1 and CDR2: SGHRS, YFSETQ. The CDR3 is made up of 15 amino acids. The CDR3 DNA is TGCGCCAGCAGCTTGGAGCGGGGGGACACAGATACGCAGTATTTT. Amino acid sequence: CASSLERGDTDTQYF.

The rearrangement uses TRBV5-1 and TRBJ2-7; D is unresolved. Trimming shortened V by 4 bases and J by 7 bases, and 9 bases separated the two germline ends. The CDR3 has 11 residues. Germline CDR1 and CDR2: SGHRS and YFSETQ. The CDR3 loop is CASSNGPEQYF. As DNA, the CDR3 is TGCGCCAGCAGCAACGGGCCTGAGCAGTACTTC.

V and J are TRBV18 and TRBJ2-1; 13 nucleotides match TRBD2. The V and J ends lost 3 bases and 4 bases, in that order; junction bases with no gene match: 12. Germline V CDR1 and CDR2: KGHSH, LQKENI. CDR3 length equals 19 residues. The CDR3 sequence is CASSPGPRGLAGFYNEQFF. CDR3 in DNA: TGTGCCAGCTCACCTGGGCCTCGGGGACTAGCGGGGTTTTACAATGAGCAGTTCTTC.

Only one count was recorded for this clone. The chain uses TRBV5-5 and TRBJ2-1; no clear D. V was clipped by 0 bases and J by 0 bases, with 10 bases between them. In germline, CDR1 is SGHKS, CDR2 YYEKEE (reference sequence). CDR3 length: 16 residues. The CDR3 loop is CASSLVARSSYNEQFF. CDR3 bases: TGTGCCAGCAGCTTGGTCGCCAGGAGCTCCTACAATGAGCAGTTCTTC.

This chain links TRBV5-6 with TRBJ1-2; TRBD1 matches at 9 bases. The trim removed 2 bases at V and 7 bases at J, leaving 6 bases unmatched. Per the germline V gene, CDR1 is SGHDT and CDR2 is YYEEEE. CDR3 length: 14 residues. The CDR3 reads CASSFATGGGGYTF. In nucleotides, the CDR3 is TGTGCCAGCAGCTTTGCGACAGGGGGAGGTGGCTACACCTTC.

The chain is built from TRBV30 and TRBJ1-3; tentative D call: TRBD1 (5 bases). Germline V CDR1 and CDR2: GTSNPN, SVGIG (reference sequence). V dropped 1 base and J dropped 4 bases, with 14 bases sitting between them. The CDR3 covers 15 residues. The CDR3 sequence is CAWSAGALLGNTIYF. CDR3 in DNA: TGTGCCTGGAGTGCCGGGGCCCTCTTGGGAAACACCATATATTTT.

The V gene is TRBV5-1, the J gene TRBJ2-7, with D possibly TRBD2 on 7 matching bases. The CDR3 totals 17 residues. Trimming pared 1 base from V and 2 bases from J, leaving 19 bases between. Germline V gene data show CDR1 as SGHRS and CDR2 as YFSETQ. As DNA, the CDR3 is TGCGCCAGCAGCTTGCAACCACGCCCCGGGGGGCCCTACGAGCAGTACTTC. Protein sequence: CASSLQPRPGGPYEQYF.

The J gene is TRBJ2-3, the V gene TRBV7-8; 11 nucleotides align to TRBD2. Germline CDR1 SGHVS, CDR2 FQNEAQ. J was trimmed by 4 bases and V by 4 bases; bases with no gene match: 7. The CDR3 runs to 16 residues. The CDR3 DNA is TGTGCCAGCAGCTCGAGGACTAGCGGGTTCGCAGATACGCAGTATTTT. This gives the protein CASSSRTSGFADTQYF. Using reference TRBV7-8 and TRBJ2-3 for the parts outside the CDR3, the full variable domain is GAGVSQSPRYKVAKRGQDVALRCDPISGHVSLFWYQQALGQGPEFLTYFQNEAQLDKSGLPSDRFFAERPEGSVSTLKIQRTQQEDSAVYLCASSSRTSGFADTQYFGPGTRLTVL.

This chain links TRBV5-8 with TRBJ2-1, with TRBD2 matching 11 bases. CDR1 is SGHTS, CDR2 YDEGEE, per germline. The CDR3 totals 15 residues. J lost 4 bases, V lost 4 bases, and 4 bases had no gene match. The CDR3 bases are TGTGCCAGCAGCCCGGGACTAGCGGCGTACAATGAGCAGTTCTTC. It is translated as CASSPGLAAYNEQFF.